This entry lists 7 T cell receptor beta chains sequenced from one sample in a study of blood T cells in healthy people across ages. Through a sample-barcoded 5' primer and a J-beta primer mix, a second PCR was run for roughly 6 to 12 cycles. TCRdb ran MiXCR on the 5' RACE reads and lists one entry per CDR3 protein. The sample lists 850,000 to 1,100,000 distinct CDR3 sequences, roughly two fifths occurring once. Sequenced material: blood. The receptors shown here come from a man aged 18-30 years in good health.

This clonotype was detected only once. This chain joins TRBV20-1 and TRBJ2-3; D uncertain. V lost 0 bases, J lost 4 bases, and 11 bases lay in between. The CDR3 has 14 residues. Germline-derived CDR1 and CDR2 are DFQATT and SNEGSKA (reference sequence). This CDR3 reads CSARDVGRSDTQYF. Here the CDR3 DNA reads TGCAGTGCTAGAGATGTTGGTAGATCAGATACGCAGTATTTT.

There are a few counts of this clonotype. The chain uses TRBV11-2 and TRBJ2-6; tentative D call: TRBD2 (6 bases). V shed 1 base and J shed 4 bases, with 23 bases lying between them. The CDR3 totals 20 residues. Germline V gene data show CDR1 as SGHAT and CDR2 as FQNNGV. The CDR3 spells CASSLVVAGTLSLGANVLTF. CDR3 nucleotide sequence: TGTGCCAGCAGCTTAGTCGTAGCCGGGACTCTTTCTCTGGGGGCCAACGTCCTGACTTTC.

This clonotype was observed at least ten times. This chain uses TRBV20-1 with TRBJ2-3; D is possibly TRBD1 (5 bases). Germline assignment: CDR1 DFQATT and CDR2 SNEGSKA (reference sequence). Trimming took off 1 base at V and 7 bases at J, with 15 bases between the two ends. This CDR3 comprises 14 residues. The CDR3: CSARAGKGLNTQYF. The CDR3 nucleotides read TGCAGTGCTAGAGCAGGAAAGGGGCTGAATACGCAGTATTTT.

As concerns this clonotype: One base away lies a much larger clone, so this may be a sequencing read error. This chain's CDR3 is CASRSPRSYGYTF. DNA of the CDR3: TGTGCCAGCAGGTCTCCGAGGAGCTATGGCTACACCTTC. The chain joins TRBV12-3 or TRBV12-4 to TRBJ1-2; D is ambiguous. CDR3 length equals 13 residues. V was pared by 6 bases and J by 4 bases, with 12 bases between.

This clonotype showed up many times. The chain employs TRBV29-1 and TRBJ2-1; possible D gene TRBD2, 6 bases. Germline CDR1 and CDR2: SQVTM and ANQGSEA. Between the trimmed V and J ends, which lost 7 bases and 0 bases, there was a span of 10 bases. The CDR3 length is 13 residues. For the CDR3, the DNA is TGCAGCGCCGACGGGGGCTCCTACAATGAGCAGTTCTTC. Protein sequence: CSADGGSYNEQFF.

About this clonotype itself: A junction end diverges from the germline sequence, so it may reflect a read error. The chain recombines TRBV9 with TRBJ1-5; D is unclear. Germline V gene data show CDR1 as SGDLS and CDR2 as YYNGEE. This CDR3 is 16 amino acids long. Here the CDR3 reads CAGSVDGSNSNQPQHF. The CDR3 DNA sequence: TGTGCCGGCAGCGTAGATGGCAGCAATAGCAATCAGCCCCAGCATTTT.

J is TRBJ2-1 and V is TRBV12-5; D is undetermined. CDR1 is LGHNT, CDR2 FRNRAP, per germline. V was shortened by 5 bases and J by 6 bases, with 17 bases between the two germline ends. The CDR3 covers 15 residues. For the CDR3, the DNA is TGTGCTAGTGGTCCCTCCCCCGTGGGCCTCAATGAGCAGTTCTTC. As protein: CASGPSPVGLNEQFF.